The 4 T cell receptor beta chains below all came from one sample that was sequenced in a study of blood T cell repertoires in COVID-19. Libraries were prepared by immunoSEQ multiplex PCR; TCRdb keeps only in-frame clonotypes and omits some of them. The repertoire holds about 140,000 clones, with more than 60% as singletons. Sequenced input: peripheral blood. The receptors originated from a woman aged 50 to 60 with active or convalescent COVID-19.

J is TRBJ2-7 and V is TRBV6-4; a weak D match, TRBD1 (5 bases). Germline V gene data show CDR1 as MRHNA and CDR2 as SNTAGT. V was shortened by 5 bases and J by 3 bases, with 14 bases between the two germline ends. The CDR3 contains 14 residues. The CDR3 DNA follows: TGTGCCAGCAGTTCTCGACAGCAAGTCTACGAGCAGTACTTC. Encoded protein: CASSSRQQVYEQYF.

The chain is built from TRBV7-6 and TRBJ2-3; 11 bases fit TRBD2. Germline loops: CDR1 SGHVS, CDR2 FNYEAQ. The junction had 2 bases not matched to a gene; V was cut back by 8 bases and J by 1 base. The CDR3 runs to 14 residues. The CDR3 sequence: CASALAGGTDTQYF. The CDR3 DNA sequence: TGTGCCAGCGCACTAGCGGGGGGCACAGATACGCAGTATTTT.

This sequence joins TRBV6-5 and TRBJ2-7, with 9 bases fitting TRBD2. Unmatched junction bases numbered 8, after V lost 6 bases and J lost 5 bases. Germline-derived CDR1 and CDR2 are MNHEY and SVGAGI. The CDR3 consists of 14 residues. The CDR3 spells CASSRSGRGHEQYF. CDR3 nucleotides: TGTGCCAGCAGCCGTAGCGGGAGAGGCCACGAGCAGTACTTC.

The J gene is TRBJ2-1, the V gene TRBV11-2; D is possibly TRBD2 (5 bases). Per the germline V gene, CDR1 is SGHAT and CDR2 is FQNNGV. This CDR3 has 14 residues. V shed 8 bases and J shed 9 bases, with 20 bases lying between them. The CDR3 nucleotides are TGTGCCAGCTCAAAAATAGGTGGAGGCGGTGAGCAGTTCTTC. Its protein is CASSKIGGGGEQFF.